The 32 T cell receptor beta chains listed next were all sequenced from one sample in a study of regulatory T cells in long-lasting Graves disease. Time point given: newly diagnosed GD, antithyroid drugs for less than 3 months. The TCR library used RNA extracted from PBMCs. In building TCR beta libraries, iRepertoire HTBI primers were used together with Arm-PCR of CDR3 regions. TCRdb passed the multiplex PCR reads through MiXCR, listing each CDR3 protein once. The repertoire holds just over 600,000 distinct CDR3 sequences, approximately 15% seen once, with 15% to 20% in the top ten. Separately, the same data were catalogued under a study of T cells in Graves' hyperthyroidism and ophthalmopathy.

The sample consisted of peripheral blood mononuclear cells (PBMCs), taken at new diagnosis, from a patient treated with antithyroid drugs. These receptor sequences come from a woman in her twenties or thirties with Graves disease.

This sequence joins TRBV20-1 and TRBJ1-1; maybe TRBD1 (6 bases). Germline CDR1 is DFQATT and CDR2 is SNEGSKA (reference sequence). The CDR3 is 13 residues long. The CDR3: CSAPRGMNTEAFF. CDR3 bases: TGCAGCGCCCCAAGGGGGATGAACACTGAAGCTTTCTTT.

There are many counts of this clonotype. The V call is TRBV28, the J call TRBJ1-5, with 12 positions matching TRBD1. V shed 5 bases, J shed 7 bases, and the junction held 15 bases outside the gene matches. CDR1 and CDR2 (germline): MDHEN, SYDVKM. The CDR3 is 18 residues long. Here the CDR3 reads CASSGDRGPPFFGQPQHF. The DNA for the CDR3 is TGTGCCAGCAGTGGGGACAGGGGGCCCCCCTTTTTTGGGCAGCCCCAGCATTTT.

This clonotype was observed a handful of times. The chain uses TRBV27 and TRBJ2-6; TRBD1 aligns across 8 bases. Germline CDR1 and CDR2: MNHEY and SMNVEV (reference sequence). The J segment lost 2 bases and the V segment lost 5 bases, leaving 2 bases of the junction unmatched. This CDR3 has 15 amino acids. CDR3: CASSATGAGANVLTF. The CDR3 DNA reads as TGTGCCAGCAGTGCGACAGGGGCTGGGGCCAACGTCCTGACTTTC.

This clonotype was detected ten times or more. The genes are TRBV28 and TRBJ2-7; D gene unclear. With 3 bases removed from V and 6 bases from J, the gap between germline ends came to 18 bases. Germline CDR1 MDHEN, CDR2 SYDVKM. The CDR3 spans 15 residues. DNA for the CDR3: TGTGCCAGCAGTTTCCCCGGGCCAAAGGGCGGCGAGCAGTACTTC. As protein: CASSFPGPKGGEQYF.

This clonotype occurred a few times. The gene calls are TRBV19 and TRBJ1-2; D ambiguous. V was pared by 9 bases and J by 0 bases, with 14 bases between. Germline assignment: CDR1 LNHDA and CDR2 SQIVND (reference sequence). This CDR3 has 14 amino acids. The CDR3 DNA is TGTGCCAGCCGACCGCGGGAGGCTAACTATGGCTACACCTTC. It is translated as CASRPREANYGYTF.

J is TRBJ2-7 and V is TRBV27; 7 bases match TRBD1. This CDR3 region has 13 residues. The V and J ends lost 8 bases and 5 bases, in that order; junction bases with no gene match: 9. Germline-derived CDR1 and CDR2 are MNHEY and SMNVEV (reference sequence). This CDR3 is CASGPDRVHEQYF. The CDR3 DNA reads as TGTGCCAGCGGTCCAGACAGGGTTCACGAGCAGTACTTC.

On this clonotype: Given a much more abundant clone one base away, this may be a read error. The rearrangement joins TRBV6-1 to TRBJ1-1; 7 bases are a match to TRBD1. Germline V gene data show CDR1 as MNHNS and CDR2 as SASEGT. The CDR3 has 15 residues. The CDR3 DNA sequence: TGTCCCAGCAGTGAATCGGCAGGGGGTTACACTGAAGCTTTCTTT. This gives the protein CPSSESAGGYTEAFF.

This clonotype was counted a few times. The gene calls are TRBV11-2 and TRBJ2-7, with 11 bases lining up with TRBD2. CDR1 SGHAT and CDR2 FQNNGV come from the germline V gene. The CDR3 totals 16 residues. Trimming removed 4 bases from V and 4 bases from J; junction bases left unmatched: 9. CDR3 loop: CASSYKTSGSLYEQYF. DNA of the CDR3: TGTGCCAGCAGCTATAAAACTAGCGGGAGTTTGTACGAGCAGTACTTC.

This clonotype was detected many times. This sequence joins TRBV2 and TRBJ2-3, with D uncertain. V gave up 4 bases and J gave up 0 bases, with 5 bases separating them. The CDR3 sequence is 13 residues long. The germline gives CDR1 SNHLY, CDR2 FYNNEI. The DNA of the CDR3 is TGTGCCAGCAGTGGTCAGAGCACAGATACGCAGTATTTT. It specifies CASSGQSTDTQYF. The full variable domain, rest sourced from reference TRBV2 and TRBJ2-3, is EPEVTQTPSHQVTQMGQEVILRCVPISNHLYFYWYRQILGQKVEFLVSFYNNEISEKSEIFDDQFSVERPDGSNFTLKIRSTKLEDSAMYFCASSGQSTDTQYFGPGTRLTVL.

This clonotype came up many times. The chain is built from TRBV7-9 and TRBJ2-4, with 9 bases that match TRBD1. V trimming: 3 bases; J trimming: 7 bases; junction bases outside the gene matches: 1. CDR3 length equals 13 residues. Germline CDR1 and CDR2: SEHNR and FQNEAQ (reference sequence). The CDR3 nucleotides read TGTGCCAGCAGCTTTGACAGGGGGAACATTCAGTACTTC. Translation gives CASSFDRGNIQYF. Full variable domain (rest looked up from reference TRBV7-9 and TRBJ2-4): DTGVSQNPRHKITKRGQNVTFRCDPISEHNRLYWYRQTLGQGPEFLTYFQNEAQLEKSRLLSDRFSAERPKGSFSTLEIQRTEQGDSAMYLCASSFDRGNIQYFGAGTRLSVL.

The chain recombines TRBV3-1 with TRBJ1-2; unclear D gene. V lost 1 base to trimming and J lost 4 bases, with 13 bases between them. The CDR3 sequence is 15 residues long. The germline CDR1 and CDR2 sequences are LGHDT and YNNKEL (reference sequence). This CDR3 reads CASSQGSGRSYGYTF. CDR3 DNA sequence: TGTGCCAGCAGCCAAGGGTCCGGGAGGTCCTATGGCTACACCTTC.

This clonotype has more than one count but fewer than ten. This chain links TRBV5-1 with TRBJ2-1; 12 bases fit TRBD2. The CDR3 sequence is 16 residues long. Germline lookup yields CDR1 SGHRS and CDR2 YFSETQ. V was clipped by 0 bases and J by 9 bases; unmatched bases: 7. The DNA for the CDR3 is TGCGCCAGCAGCTTGGGGACTAGCGGGAAACTCAGTGAGCAGTTCTTC. It is translated as CASSLGTSGKLSEQFF.

The chain recombines TRBV30 with TRBJ1-4; D unresolved. Germline-derived CDR1 and CDR2 are GTSNPN and SVGIG (reference sequence). The V end was cut by 0 bases, the J end by 4 bases, with 9 bases between. This CDR3 region has 14 residues. The DNA of the CDR3 is TGTGCCTGGAGTGTACGCCTCGGTAATGAAAAACTGTTTTTT. Protein: CAWSVRLGNEKLFF.

The chain links TRBV20-1 to TRBJ1-1; no firm D call. The CDR3 sequence is 13 residues long. CDR1 is DFQATT, CDR2 SNEGSKA, per germline (reference sequence). V was cut by 3 bases and J by 1 base, with 9 bases left in between. The CDR3 loop reads CSASWGTNTEAFF. CDR3 in DNA: TGCAGTGCTAGTTGGGGAACGAACACTGAAGCTTTCTTT.

This sequence joins TRBV15 and TRBJ1-1, with D perhaps matching TRBD1 (5 bases). The CDR3 loop spans 13 amino acids. Germline V CDR1 and CDR2: LNHNV, YYDKDF (reference sequence). The V end lost 8 bases, the J end lost 1 base, and 11 bases lay between the germline ends. In DNA form, the CDR3 reads TGTGCCACCGGGGCAGCCGAGAACACTGAAGCTTTCTTT. This encodes CATGAAENTEAFF.

This clonotype was counted a few times. The chain uses TRBV3-1 and TRBJ1-2, with 11 bases matching TRBD1. CDR3 length: 15 residues. Germline CDR1 reads LGHDT; CDR2 reads YNNKEL (reference sequence). The J segment lost 6 bases and the V segment lost 3 bases, leaving 6 bases of the junction unmatched. This CDR3 is CASSQAGQGVDGYTF. CDR3 DNA: TGTGCCAGCAGCCAGGCGGGACAGGGGGTAGATGGCTACACCTTC.

The V call is TRBV19, the J call TRBJ1-5; D is perhaps TRBD1 (6 bases). Germline assignment: CDR1 LNHDA and CDR2 SQIVND (reference sequence). Trimming left V 6 bases short and J 3 bases short, with 12 bases between. The CDR3 totals 14 residues. The CDR3 bases are TGTGCCAGTAGACCGGGACACCTCAATCAGCCCCAGCATTTT. Residues: CASRPGHLNQPQHF.

This clonotype came up a few times. The chain has TRBV12-3 or TRBV12-4 and TRBJ2-6; D remains ambiguous. The CDR3 spans 15 residues. With 3 bases removed from V and 2 bases from J, the gap between germline ends came to 8 bases. The CDR3 coding sequence is TGTGCCAGCAGTTTTCGGCAGACTGGGGCCAACGTCCTGACTTTC. Its protein is CASSFRQTGANVLTF.

V usage is TRBV27 and J usage is TRBJ1-6; 11 bases are shared with TRBD1. J was trimmed by 9 bases and V by 2 bases; bases with no gene match: 3. CDR3 size: 15 residues. CDR1 is MNHEY and CDR2 is SMNVEV in the germline V gene (reference sequence). CDR3 bases: TGTGCCAGCAGTTTACGGGACAGGGGGGGTTCACCCCTCCACTTT. Protein sequence: CASSLRDRGGSPLHF.

The genes are TRBV2 and TRBJ1-6; no clear D gene. The germline gives CDR1 SNHLY, CDR2 FYNNEI. This CDR3 contains 13 residues. V gave up 2 bases and J gave up 7 bases, with 6 bases separating them. The CDR3 here is CASSEFRNSPLHF. In nucleotides, the CDR3 is TGTGCCAGCAGTGAATTCCGGAATTCACCCCTCCACTTT.

The chain uses TRBV3-1 and TRBJ1-2, with 7 bases matching TRBD1. The CDR3 consists of 16 residues. Germline CDR1 reads LGHDT; CDR2 reads YNNKEL (reference sequence). Trimming cost V 4 bases and J 2 bases; bases outside gene matches: 10. CDR3 sequence (DNA): TGTGCCAGCAGCCGATCAGGGGGGCATACCAACTATGGCTACACCTTC. Protein product: CASSRSGGHTNYGYTF. The whole variable domain, remainder taken from reference TRBV3-1 and TRBJ1-2, is DTAVSQTPKYLVTQMGNDKSIKCEQNLGHDTMYWYKQDSKKFLKIMFSYNNKELIINETVPNRFSPKSPDKAHLNLHINSLELGDSAVYFCASSRSGGHTNYGYTFGSGTRLTVV.

The V call is TRBV7-9, the J call TRBJ1-6; D is perhaps TRBD1 (6 bases). CDR1 and CDR2 from the germline V gene are SEHNR and FQNEAQ (reference sequence). This CDR3 spans 12 amino acids. Trimming left V 4 bases short and J 16 bases short, with 14 bases between. CDR3 sequence reads: CASSSLTGSLHF. The CDR3, as DNA: TGTGCCAGCAGCTCCCTAACAGGGTCTCTCCACTTT.

There are many counts of this clonotype. CDR3: CASSLAGGVTDTQYF. In DNA, the CDR3 is TGTGCCAGCAGCCTAGCGGGAGGCGTCACAGATACGCAGTATTTT. The chain links TRBV12-3 or TRBV12-4 to TRBJ2-3, with 11 positions matching TRBD2. This CDR3 has 15 residues. With 6 bases clipped from V and 2 bases from J, the junction kept 4 bases outside the gene matches.

A remark on this clonotype: This may arise from a read error, as a much more abundant clone is one base away. V usage is TRBV28 and J usage is TRBJ2-2; weak D call: TRBD2 (5 bases). This CDR3 spans 15 amino acids. CDR1 and CDR2 from the germline V gene are MDHEN and SYDVKM. Deletions cut 6 bases from V and 2 bases from J, with 13 bases between. CDR3 bases: TGTGCCAGCAGGTTACCAGCGGAAAACACCGGGGAGCTGTTTTTT. This codes for CASRLPAENTGELFF.

At least ten counts were recorded for this clonotype. The genes are TRBV24-1 and TRBJ2-2; TRBD1 or TRBD2 may be the D gene (7 bases each). Trimming pared 4 bases from V and 2 bases from J, leaving 22 bases between. The V gene's germline CDR1 is KGHDR and CDR2 SFDVKD. This CDR3 region has 19 residues. DNA of the CDR3: TGTGCCACCAGTGACCCCCTAGGGGGCGGGAGAATCAACACCGGGGAGCTGTTTTTT. Its translation is CATSDPLGGGRINTGELFF.

Only a few counts were recorded for this clonotype. The chain carries TRBV10-3 and TRBJ2-7; no clear D. Germline CDR1 is ENHRY and CDR2 is SYGVKD. The CDR3 has 13 residues. V was trimmed by 2 bases and J by 2 bases, leaving 7 bases between them. The CDR3 nucleotides are TGTGCCATCAGTGAGATCGAGGCCTACGAGCAGTACTTC. It specifies CAISEIEAYEQYF.

Comment on this clonotype: With a much larger clone just one base away, this may be a read error. The CDR3 loop is CATRAGTGMGQYF. CDR3 bases: TGTGCCACCAGAGCCGGGACAGGCATGGGGCAGTATTTT. The chain is built from TRBV10-3 and TRBJ2-1, with 8 bases fitting TRBD1. TRBJ2-3 matches the DNA end more closely, so the J call is doubtful. Germline CDR1 reads ENHRY; CDR2 reads SYGVKD. CDR3 length: 13 amino acids.

This clonotype has a handful of counts. The J gene is TRBJ1-2, the V gene TRBV7-8; TRBD1 might be the D (5 bases). CDR3 length equals 15 residues. The germline V and J ends were trimmed by 7 bases and 8 bases, with 23 bases remaining between them. Germline assignment: CDR1 SGHVS and CDR2 FQNEAQ. For the CDR3, the DNA is TGTGCCAGCATCCGGGGGGTTAATAATGCCGGGGGCTACACCTTC. Translation gives CASIRGVNNAGGYTF.

This clonotype was found many times. The chain joins TRBV27 to TRBJ2-7; perhaps TRBD1 as D (5 bases). This CDR3 is 15 amino acids long. Looked up from germline, CDR1 is MNHEY and CDR2 is SMNVEV (reference sequence). Trimming removed 6 bases at V and 2 bases at J, with 17 bases between. In DNA, the CDR3 is TGTGCCAGCAGGCTGACAGACACACCAGCCTACGAGCAGTACTTC. Its translation is CASRLTDTPAYEQYF.

V and J are TRBV24-1 and TRBJ2-2; D not certain. Trimming left V 7 bases short and J 1 base short, with 9 bases between. This CDR3 is built from 14 residues. Germline V gene data show CDR1 as KGHDR and CDR2 as SFDVKD. The CDR3 nucleotides read TGTGCCACCAGGGGGATTTTGAACACCGGGGAGCTGTTTTTT. Encoded protein: CATRGILNTGELFF.

This clonotype appeared many times. CDR3 loop: CSAPSSEVRETQYF. DNA of the CDR3: TGCAGTGCCCCCAGCTCGGAGGTGAGAGAGACCCAGTACTTC. The chain has TRBV20-1 and TRBJ2-5; D possibly corresponds to TRBD2 (5 bases). The CDR3 is 14 amino acids. Trimming stripped 6 bases from V and 4 bases from J, with 18 bases between. Germline V gene data show CDR1 as DFQATT and CDR2 as SNEGSKA (reference sequence).

Many counts were recorded for this clonotype. The chain uses TRBV9 and TRBJ1-4; D might be TRBD1 (5 bases). The CDR3 runs 14 residues. The V gene lost 4 bases and the J gene lost 7 bases, with 14 bases spanning the gap. CDR1 SGDLS and CDR2 YYNGEE come from the germline V gene. CDR3 residues: CASSRDQGGEKLFF. CDR3 sequence (DNA): TGTGCCAGCAGCAGGGACCAAGGAGGTGAAAAACTGTTTTTT.